A selection of T cell receptor beta chains follows, all from one sample in a study of blood T cell repertoires in COVID-19. The assay was immunoSEQ multiplex PCR, and TCRdb's table has in-frame clones only and misses some. Seen here are about 120,000 clones, around 90% observed once, and the top ten hold about 7.7%. Source material: peripheral blood. Source of these receptors: a human donor in a cohort sampled during active COVID-19. CDR3s include the opening cysteine and the closing phenylalanine or tryptophan. The D gene is left open where the match is weak. Where a row states a size, it is once, few, many or the class of an expanded clone; other rows omit it.

TRBD1,TRBV6-5,TRBJ2-5,few,TGTGCCAGCAGTACCGGGACAGCTCAAGAGACCCAGTACTTC,CASSTGTAQETQYF
.,TRBV11-2,TRBJ1-5,.,TGTGCCAGCAGCTTACAGGGAGGGGGTCAGCCCCAGCATTTT,CASSLQGGGQPQHF
.,TRBV5-1,TRBJ2-7,.,TGCGCCAGCAGCTCCGACTACCCAGACCAGTACTTC,CASSSDYPDQYF
.,TRBV10-1,TRBJ2-2,.,TGCGCCAGCAGTGCAGGGTACGCGAACACCGGGGAGCTGTTTTTT,CASSAGYANTGELFF
.,TRBV7-9,TRBJ1-4,.,TGTGCCAGCAACTCCGGGACACTAAATGAAAAACTGTTTTTT,CASNSGTLNEKLFF
.,TRBV6-5,TRBJ1-1,.,TGTGCCAGCACCCTGGGCCCAGACAACACTGAAGCTTTCTTT,CASTLGPDNTEAFF
.,TRBV19,TRBJ1-2,.,TGTGCCAGTGCCCCGTCGGGCAGGGGCCTTTCTAACTATGGCTACACCTTC,CASAPSGRGLSNYGYTF
TRBD2,TRBV2,TRBJ2-7,.,TGTGCCAGCAGTGAAGCTAGCGGGAGACCTATAGAGCAGTACTTC,CASSEASGRPIEQYF
.,TRBV6-5,TRBJ2-1,.,TGTGCCAGCAGTTACGGGGGGGCAGCGTACAATGAGCAGTTCTTC,CASSYGGAAYNEQFF
.,TRBV7-9,TRBJ1-4,once,TGTGCCAGCAGCATACTGGGCCCCCATTTGAAAAAACTGTTTTTT,CASSILGPHLKKLFF
.,TRBV6-5,TRBJ2-7,.,TGTGTCAGCACACCCCCTGAAGCAGAGCAGTACTTC,CVSTPPEAEQYF
.,TRBV19,TRBJ2-1,.,TGTGCCAGTAGCATCTCGGGGGACGGCAATGAGCAGTTCTTC,CASSISGDGNEQFF
.,TRBV7-2,TRBJ2-1,.,TGTGCCAGCAGCTTAGAGATAGCCAATGAGCAGTTCTTC,CASSLEIANEQFF
.,TRBV6-2/TRBV6-3,TRBJ2-1,once,TGTGCCAGCACTTATTCGGGGAATGAGCAGTTCTTC,CASTYSGNEQFF
TRBD2,TRBV24-1,TRBJ2-1,.,TGTGCCACCAGTGATTTGCGAAGGGCGGGGGGAAATGAGCAGTTCTTC,CATSDLRRAGGNEQFF
.,TRBV30,TRBJ1-2,once,TGTGCCTGCTACTTACAGGGCGTCTATGGCTACACCTTC,CACYLQGVYGYTF
TRBD1,TRBV19,TRBJ1-5,.,TGTGCCAGTAGTATAGATCCCTGGACAGGGGGGAATCAGCCCCAGCATTTT,CASSIDPWTGGNQPQHF
TRBD1,TRBV5-1,TRBJ2-7,.,TGCGCCAGCAGGGACAGGGCCGGCGAGCAGTACTTC,CASRDRAGEQYF
.,TRBV27,TRBJ1-4,.,TGTGCCAGCAGCAAGCCTGCAACTAATGAAAAACTGTTTTTT,CASSKPATNEKLFF
TRBD1,TRBV18,TRBJ2-6,.,TGTGCCAGCTCACGGGACAGGGGTAGAGGTGGGGCCAACGTCCTGACTTTC,CASSRDRGRGGANVLTF
.,TRBV23-1,TRBJ2-7,.,TGCGCCAGCAGTCAGTCTAGGGACAATTACGAGCAGTACTTC,CASSQSRDNYEQYF
.,TRBV27,TRBJ1-3,.,TGTGCCAGCAGTTTATCGGGGAGGGTCTCCGGAAACACCATATATTTT,CASSLSGRVSGNTIYF
TRBD2,TRBV7-6,TRBJ2-4,few,TGTGCCAGCAGCCCGGGGGGACTCCTAAACATTCAGTACTTC,CASSPGGLLNIQYF
.,TRBV7-9,TRBJ1-2,few,TGTGCCAGCAGCTTTGGACAGAACTATGGCTACACCTTC,CASSFGQNYGYTF
TRBD1,TRBV10-3,TRBJ2-5,.,TGTGCCATCAGTACAGGGGGCCAAGAGACCCAGTACTTC,CAISTGGQETQYF
.,TRBV2,TRBJ2-1,.,TGTGCCAGCAGTGAACTACTAGAGCAGTTCTTC,CASSELLEQFF